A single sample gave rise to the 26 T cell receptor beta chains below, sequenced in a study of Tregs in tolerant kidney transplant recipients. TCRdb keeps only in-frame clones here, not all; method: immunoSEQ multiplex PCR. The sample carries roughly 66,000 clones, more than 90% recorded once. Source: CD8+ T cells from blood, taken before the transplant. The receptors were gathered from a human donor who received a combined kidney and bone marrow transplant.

This CDR3 is CASSSGTGVSGDTQYF. CDR3 coding DNA: TGTGCCAGCAGTTCCGGGACAGGGGTTAGTGGAGATACGCAGTATTTT. J is TRBJ2-3 and V is TRBV13; 10 bases agree with TRBD1. Trimming at V came to 6 bases and at J to 5 bases, leaving 11 bases not matched to a gene. The CDR3 extends over 16 amino acids. CDR1 is PRHDT, CDR2 FYEKMQ, per germline (reference sequence).

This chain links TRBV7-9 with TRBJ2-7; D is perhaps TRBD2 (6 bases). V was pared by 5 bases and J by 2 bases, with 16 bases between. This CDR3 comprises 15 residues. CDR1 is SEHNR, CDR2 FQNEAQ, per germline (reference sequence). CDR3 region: CASSHLTSRTYEQYF. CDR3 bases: TGTGCCAGCAGCCACTTGACTAGTCGCACCTACGAGCAGTACTTC.

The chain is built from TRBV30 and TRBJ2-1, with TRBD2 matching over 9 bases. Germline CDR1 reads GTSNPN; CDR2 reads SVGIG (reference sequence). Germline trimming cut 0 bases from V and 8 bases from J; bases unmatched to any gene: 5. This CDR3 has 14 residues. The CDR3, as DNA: TGTGCCTGGAGTGTTTCGGGACTAGCCGATGAGCAGTTCTTC. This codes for CAWSVSGLADEQFF.

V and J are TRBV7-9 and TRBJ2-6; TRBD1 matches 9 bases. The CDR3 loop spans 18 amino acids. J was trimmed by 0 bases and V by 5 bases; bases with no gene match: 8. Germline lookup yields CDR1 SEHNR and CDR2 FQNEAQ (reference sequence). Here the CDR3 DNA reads TGTGCCAGCAGCACCTGGACAGGGGACTACTCTGGGGCCAACGTCCTGACTTTC. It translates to CASSTWTGDYSGANVLTF.

The CDR3 here is CAISEPPAGDYEQYF. The CDR3 coding sequence is TGTGCCATCAGTGAGCCCCCAGCGGGGGACTACGAGCAGTACTTC. V gene TRBV10-3 combines with J gene TRBJ2-7; TRBD2 agrees at 8 bases. Germline V gene data show CDR1 as ENHRY and CDR2 as SYGVKD. This CDR3 has 15 residues. J was trimmed by 3 bases and V by 2 bases; bases with no gene match: 6.

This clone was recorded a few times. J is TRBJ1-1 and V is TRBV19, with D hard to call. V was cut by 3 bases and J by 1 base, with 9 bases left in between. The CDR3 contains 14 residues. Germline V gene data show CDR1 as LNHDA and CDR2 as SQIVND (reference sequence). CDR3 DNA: TGTGCCAGTAGTATTCGTAGCAGGAACACTGAAGCTTTCTTT. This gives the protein CASSIRSRNTEAFF.

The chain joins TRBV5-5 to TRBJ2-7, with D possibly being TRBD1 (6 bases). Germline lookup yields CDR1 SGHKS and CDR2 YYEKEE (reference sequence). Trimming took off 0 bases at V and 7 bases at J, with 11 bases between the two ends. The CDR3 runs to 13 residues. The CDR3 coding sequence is TGTGCCAGCAGCTTGGGGGGGCCGGTAGAGCAGTACTTC. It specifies CASSLGGPVEQYF.

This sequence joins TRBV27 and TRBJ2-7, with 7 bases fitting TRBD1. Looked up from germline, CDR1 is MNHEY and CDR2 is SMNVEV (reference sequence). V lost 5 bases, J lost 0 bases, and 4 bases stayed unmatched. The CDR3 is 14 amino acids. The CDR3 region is CASSIGQVSYEQYF. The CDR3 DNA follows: TGTGCCAGCAGTATAGGACAGGTCTCCTACGAGCAGTACTTC.

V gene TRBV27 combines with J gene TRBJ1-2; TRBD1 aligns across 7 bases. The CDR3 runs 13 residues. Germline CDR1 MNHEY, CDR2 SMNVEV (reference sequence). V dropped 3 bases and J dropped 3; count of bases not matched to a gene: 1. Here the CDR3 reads CASSLTGHYGYTF. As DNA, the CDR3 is TGTGCCAGCAGTTTGACAGGGCACTATGGCTACACCTTC.

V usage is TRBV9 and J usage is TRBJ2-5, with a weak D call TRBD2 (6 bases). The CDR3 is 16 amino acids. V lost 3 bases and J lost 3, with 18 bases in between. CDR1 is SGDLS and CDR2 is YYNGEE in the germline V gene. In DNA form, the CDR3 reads TGTGCCAGCAGCGCCGGAGGGGCCGGTCAGAAAGAGACCCAGTACTTC. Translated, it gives CASSAGGAGQKETQYF.

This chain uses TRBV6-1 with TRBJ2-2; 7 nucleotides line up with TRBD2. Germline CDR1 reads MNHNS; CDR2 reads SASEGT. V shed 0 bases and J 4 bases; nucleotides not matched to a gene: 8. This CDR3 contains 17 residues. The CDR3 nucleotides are TGTGCCAGCAGTGAAGCGCTTGGTGGGGGGGGCACCGGGGAGCTGTTTTTT. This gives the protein CASSEALGGGGTGELFF.

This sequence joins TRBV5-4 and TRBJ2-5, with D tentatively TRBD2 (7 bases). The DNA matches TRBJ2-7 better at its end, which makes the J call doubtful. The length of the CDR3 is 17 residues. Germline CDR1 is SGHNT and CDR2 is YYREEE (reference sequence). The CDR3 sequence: CASSLGPGGGGSYEQYF. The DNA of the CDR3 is TGTGCCAGCAGCTTGGGTCCGGGGGGCGGGGGCTCCTACGAGCAGTACTTC.

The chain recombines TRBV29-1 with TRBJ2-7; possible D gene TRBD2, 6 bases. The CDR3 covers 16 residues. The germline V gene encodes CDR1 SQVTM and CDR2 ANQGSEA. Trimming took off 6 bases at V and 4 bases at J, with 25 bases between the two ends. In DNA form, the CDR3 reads TGCAGCGTGACTAAAGGACCGGGACTCCGGGGGTACGAGCAGTACTTC. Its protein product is CSVTKGPGLRGYEQYF.

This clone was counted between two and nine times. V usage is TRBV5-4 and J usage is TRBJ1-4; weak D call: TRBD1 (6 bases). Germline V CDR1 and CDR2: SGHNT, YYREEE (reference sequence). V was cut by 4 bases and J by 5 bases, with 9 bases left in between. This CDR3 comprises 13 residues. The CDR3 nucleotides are TGTGCCAGCAGCGTACAGGGAAATGAAAAACTGTTTTTT. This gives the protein CASSVQGNEKLFF.

CDR3: CASSLGLADSYNEQFF. The CDR3 nucleotides are TGTGCCAGCAGCTTAGGTCTAGCGGACTCCTACAATGAGCAGTTCTTC. The rearrangement joins TRBV7-9 to TRBJ2-1; 7 nucleotides line up with TRBD2. The CDR3 extends over 16 amino acids. V lost 1 base, J lost 0 bases, and 3 bases stayed unmatched. In germline, CDR1 is SEHNR, CDR2 FQNEAQ (reference sequence).

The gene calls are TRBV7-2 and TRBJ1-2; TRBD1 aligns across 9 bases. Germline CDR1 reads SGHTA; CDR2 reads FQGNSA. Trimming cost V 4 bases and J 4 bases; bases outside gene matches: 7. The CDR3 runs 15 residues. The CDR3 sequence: CASSYDGTGPYGYTF. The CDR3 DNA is TGTGCCAGCAGCTATGATGGGACAGGGCCCTATGGCTACACCTTC.

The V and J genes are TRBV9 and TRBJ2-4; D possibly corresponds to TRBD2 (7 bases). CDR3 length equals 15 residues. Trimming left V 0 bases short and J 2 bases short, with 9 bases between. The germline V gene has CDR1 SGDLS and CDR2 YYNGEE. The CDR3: CASSVGGGSKNIQYF. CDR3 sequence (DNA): TGTGCCAGCAGCGTAGGCGGGGGCTCCAAAAACATTCAGTACTTC.

In nucleotides, the CDR3 is TGTGCCAGCAGCCCGGGTCAGTTATCACTCTACAATGAGCAGTTCTTC. Translating gives CASSPGQLSLYNEQFF. J is TRBJ2-1 and V is TRBV2; no definite D call. This CDR3 spans 16 amino acids. CDR1 SNHLY and CDR2 FYNNEI come from the germline V gene. Deletions cut 6 bases from V and 3 bases from J, with 18 bases between.

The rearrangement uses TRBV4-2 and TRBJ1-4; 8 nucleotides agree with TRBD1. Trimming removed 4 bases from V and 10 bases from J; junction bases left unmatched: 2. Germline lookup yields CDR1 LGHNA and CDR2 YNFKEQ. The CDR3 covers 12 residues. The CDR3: CASSPGGGKLFF. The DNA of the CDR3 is TGTGCCAGCAGCCCAGGGGGCGGAAAACTGTTTTTT.

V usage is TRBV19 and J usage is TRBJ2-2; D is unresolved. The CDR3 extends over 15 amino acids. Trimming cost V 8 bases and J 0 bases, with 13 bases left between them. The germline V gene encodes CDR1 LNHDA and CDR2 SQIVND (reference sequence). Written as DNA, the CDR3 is TGTGCCAGTGAACTATTCCCCGCGAACACCGGGGAGCTGTTTTTT. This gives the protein CASELFPANTGELFF.

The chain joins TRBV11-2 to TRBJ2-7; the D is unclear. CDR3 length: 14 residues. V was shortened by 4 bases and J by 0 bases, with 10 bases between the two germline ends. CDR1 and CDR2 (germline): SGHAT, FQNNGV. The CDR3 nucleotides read TGTGCCAGCAGCTACCGGGTCCCCTCCTACGAGCAGTACTTC. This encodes CASSYRVPSYEQYF.

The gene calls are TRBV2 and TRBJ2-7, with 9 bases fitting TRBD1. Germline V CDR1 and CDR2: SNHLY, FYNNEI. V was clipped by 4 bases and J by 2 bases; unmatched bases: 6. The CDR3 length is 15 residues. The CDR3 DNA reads TGTGCCAGCAGTGCCAAAGGACAGGGGCCCTACGAGCAGTACTTC. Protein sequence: CASSAKGQGPYEQYF. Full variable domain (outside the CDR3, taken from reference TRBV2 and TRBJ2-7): EPEVTQTPSHQVTQMGQEVILRCVPISNHLYFYWYRQILGQKVEFLVSFYNNEISEKSEIFDDQFSVERPDGSNFTLKIRSTKLEDSAMYFCASSAKGQGPYEQYFGPGTRLTVT.

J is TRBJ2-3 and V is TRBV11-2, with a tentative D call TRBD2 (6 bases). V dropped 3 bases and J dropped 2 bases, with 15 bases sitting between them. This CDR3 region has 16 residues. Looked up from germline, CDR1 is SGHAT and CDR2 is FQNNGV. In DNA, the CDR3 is TGTGCCAGCAGCTTGTTCCAGCGGGCAAACACAGATACGCAGTATTTT. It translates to CASSLFQRANTDTQYF.

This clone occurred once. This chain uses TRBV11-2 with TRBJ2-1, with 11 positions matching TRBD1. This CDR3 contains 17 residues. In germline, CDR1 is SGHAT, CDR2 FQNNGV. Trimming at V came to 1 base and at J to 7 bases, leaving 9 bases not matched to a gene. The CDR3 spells CASSLGTRDRGKNEQFF. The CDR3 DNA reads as TGTGCCAGCAGCTTAGGGACCCGGGACAGGGGGAAAAATGAGCAGTTCTTC.

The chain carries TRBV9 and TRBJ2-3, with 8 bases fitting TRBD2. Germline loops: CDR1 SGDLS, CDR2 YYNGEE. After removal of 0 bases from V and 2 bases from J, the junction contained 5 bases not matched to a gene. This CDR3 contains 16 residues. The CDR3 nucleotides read TGTGCCAGCAGCGTAGGGGAGCGGGGGATCACAGATACGCAGTATTTT. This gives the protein CASSVGERGITDTQYF.

The CDR3 nucleotides read TGTGCCAGCAGCCCACTCGGAGAGACCCAGTACTTC. Translation gives CASSPLGETQYF. V gene TRBV6-6 combines with J gene TRBJ2-5, with D unclear. CDR3 length: 12 residues. Germline CDR1 is MNHNY and CDR2 is SVGAGI (reference sequence). V lost 6 bases and J 4 bases, leaving 9 bases between the germline ends.